Presented here are 16 T cell receptor delta chains from one specimen sequenced in a study of γδ T cells in repeated Plasmodium falciparum infection. Vgamma9/Vdelta2+ and Vdelta2-negative gammadelta T cells were flow-sorted from PBMC for bulk sequencing. TCRdb reapplied CATT to the multiplex PCR reads. Among approximately 90,000 delta-chain clones listed, approximately 0.92% were seen once. The sample consisted of gamma-delta T cells from blood. Receptors originate from a pool of human donors (malaria-infected and uninfected, not separated).

This clone was observed a few times. A far bigger clonotype differs at one base, so this is likely a read error. This CDR3 is also generated by other DNA sequences in the sample. The chain uses TRDV2 and TRDJ2, with TRDD3 matching 8 bases. Since TCRdb gives no J gene, matching the DNA to germline was used here to assign it. In germline, CDR1 is GEAIGNYY, CDR2 EKD. The CDR3 consists of 18 residues. The V gene end was trimmed by 0 bases and the J gene end by 2 bases; junction bases not matched to a gene: 10. The CDR3 DNA reads as TGTGCCTGTGACACCGTGGGGGATGCCTTAGCCTTGACAGCACAACTCTTCTTT. Encoded protein: CACDTVGDALALTAQLFF.

As to this clone: TCRdb shows a much larger clone's protein in place of this DNA's translation, and the two differ at residue 3, likely through a read error; the protein shown is translated from the DNA. The rearrangement links TRDV1 to TRDJ1, with D perhaps TRDD2 or TRDD3 (6 bases each). Assignment of the J gene here rests on matching the DNA to germline, because TCRdb gives none. Germline CDR1 and CDR2: TSWWSYY and QGS. The CDR3 covers 24 residues. The CDR3 here is CAPGETGLPKRGGDPPINTDKLIF. The CDR3, as DNA: TGTGCTCCTGGGGAAACGGGCCTTCCCAAACGTGGAGGGGATCCACCCATAAACACCGATAAACTCATCTTT.

This clone was picked up a small number of times. A far larger clone is just one base off, so this is likely a read error. The same CDR3 also results from other DNA sequences found in this sample. The chain joins TRDV2 to TRDJ1, with TRDD3 matching over 8 bases. TCRdb supplies no J gene; here it was assigned by aligning the nucleotide sequence to germline. The CDR3 runs 18 residues. V was clipped by 1 base and J by 0 bases; unmatched bases: 12. The germline gives CDR1 GEAIGNYY, CDR2 EKD. The CDR3 spells CACDTLSLGDPYTDKLIF. The CDR3 nucleotides are TGTGCCTGTGACACTCTATCGCTGGGGGACCCGTACACCGATAAACTCATCTTT.

As to this clone: The protein TCRdb gives is from a much larger clone and does not agree with this DNA's translation at residue 15, likely a read error; the protein shown here comes from the DNA. The chain is built from TRDV1 and TRDJ1; the match to TRDD3 covers 12 bases. No J gene was available from TCRdb, and it was assigned here by a germline match of the DNA. The CDR3 runs 26 residues. J was trimmed by 3 bases and V by 4 bases; bases with no gene match: 36. Germline CDR1 is TSWWSYY and CDR2 is QGS. CDR3 DNA sequence: TGTGCTCTTGGGGTTGTATTAATTCCTACCCCCCTCGCTGATTGTCTACTGGGGGATACACCCGATAAACTCATCTTT. This codes for CALGVVLIPTPLADCLLGDTPDKLIF.

This clone was seen many times. The chain uses TRDV1 and TRDJ2; 11 bases map to TRDD3. Germline assignment: CDR1 TSWWSYY and CDR2 QGS. The CDR3 has 22 amino acids. Trimming took 0 bases from V and 0 from J; bases not matched to a gene: 15. The CDR3 sequence: CALGELSPGDWGISALTAQLFF. The CDR3 region has the DNA TGTGCTCTTGGGGAACTCTCACCTGGTGACTGGGGGATATCGGCTTTGACAGCACAACTCTTCTTT.

Many counts were recorded for this clone. With a far larger clone one base away, a read error is the likely cause. Other nucleotide sequences from this sample produce the same CDR3. The chain joins TRDV2 to TRDJ1; TRDD3 aligns across 10 bases. TCRdb lists no J gene, so it was determined here by aligning the DNA to germline. This CDR3 contains 19 residues. Unmatched junction bases numbered 16, after V lost 3 bases and J lost 1 base. Germline V gene lookup returns CDR1 GEAIGNYY and CDR2 EKD. The CDR3 region has the DNA TGTGCCTGTGACTCCGTTTTGATTCCTACTGGGGGATTCACCGATAAACTCATCTTT. It yields the protein CACDSVLIPTGGFTDKLIF.

This clone turned up a few times. A single base is all that separates this from a far larger clone, so a read error is likely. Other nucleotide sequences in the sample specify the same CDR3. The rearrangement uses TRDV2 and TRDJ1, with TRDD3 as a possible D gene (5 bases). The J gene was missing in TCRdb and was found by matching the end of the DNA to germline. The CDR3 length is 15 residues. CDR1 is GEAIGNYY, CDR2 EKD, per germline. CDR3 region: CACDTVGIYTDKLIF. The CDR3 DNA is TGTGCCTGCGACACCGTAGGGATTTACACCGATAAACTCATCTTT.

This clone appeared many times. The chain has TRDV2 and TRDJ1; 7 bases match TRDD3. In germline, CDR1 is GEAIGNYY, CDR2 EKD. J gave up 2 bases and V 2 bases, and 7 bases lay outside the gene matches. The CDR3 has 15 amino acids. CDR3 in DNA: TGTGCCTGTGACAAACTTTGGGGGAAAACCGATAAACTCATCTTT. It is translated as CACDKLWGKTDKLIF.

To note about this clone: The translation of this DNA and the TCRdb protein of a much larger clone differ at residue 9, probably owing to a read error; the protein shown here is translated from the DNA. The chain couples TRDV1 to TRDJ1; TRDD3 might be the D (5 bases). Trimming pared 0 bases from V and 0 bases from J, leaving 26 bases between. The CDR3 totals 21 residues. Germline CDR1 and CDR2: TSWWSYY and QGS. The CDR3: CALGELAVVGSSRWYTDKLIF. The CDR3, as DNA: TGTGCTCTTGGGGAACTAGCGGTGGTGGGATCCTCAAGGTGGTACACCGATAAACTCATCTTT.

As to this clone: A far larger clone differs by one base, so this is likely a read error. The sample has other DNA sequences that encode this CDR3 too. The chain couples TRDV1 to TRDJ1; 9 bases agree with TRDD3. As TCRdb names no J gene, one was assigned here on the basis of a DNA match to germline. The CDR3 extends over 19 amino acids. Germline-derived CDR1 and CDR2 are TSWWSYY and QGS. CDR3 nucleotide sequence: TGTGCCCTTGGGGGTCAAATTCCAACCTACTGGGGGAGTACCGATAAACTCATCTTT. Translating it yields CALGGQIPTYWGSTDKLIF.

This clone was recorded a few times. TCRdb has a much larger clone's protein, which differs at residue 11 from the translation of this DNA, likely because of a read error; what is shown is the protein translated from the DNA. A V gene of TRDV2 was called, but no J gene was assigned. Germline CDR1 is GEAIGNYY and CDR2 is EKD. The CDR3 is made up of 13 amino acids. The DNA of the CDR3 is TGTGCCTGTGACAGTGTAGGAGTCGATAAATTCATCTTT. This translates into CACDSVGVDKFIF.

This clone was counted many times. Translating this DNA gives a protein that differs at residue 4 from the TCRdb one, which belongs to a much larger clone; a read error is likely, and the protein shown is this translation. The chain employs TRDV1 and TRDJ1, with D tentatively TRDD2 (5 bases). The J gene, absent from TCRdb, was called here by matching the DNA to germline. The CDR3 has 18 residues. The germline gives CDR1 TSWWSYY, CDR2 QGS. The CDR3 protein is CALRDFPPFPGRTDKLIF. The CDR3 DNA sequence: TGTGCTCTTAGGGACTTTCCACCGTTTCCTGGTCGAACCGATAAACTCATCTTT.

In this sample, this clone turned up a few times. The TCRdb protein comes from a much larger clone and disagrees with this DNA's translation at residue 6, likely due to a read error; the protein given here is derived from the DNA. This chain uses TRDV1 with TRDJ1; D is possibly TRDD3 (6 bases). The J gene is not listed in TCRdb, so it was assigned here from a DNA match to germline. Germline CDR1 is TSWWSYY and CDR2 is QGS. V was trimmed by 1 base and J by 3 bases, leaving 36 bases between them. There are 23 residues in the CDR3. CDR3: CALGEPGSPSKWLGTLTSDKLIF. The CDR3 DNA sequence: TGTGCTCTTGGGGAACCAGGGAGTCCTTCGAAGTGGCTGGGGACGCTGACGTCCGATAAACTCATCTTT.

With respect to this clone: This DNA's translation and the protein TCRdb lists, from a much larger clone, do not match at residue 13, likely due to a read error; the protein shown is translated from the DNA. TRDV1 is the V gene, and the J gene was not called; no DNA check was done on the table's D call, TRDD3. The CDR3 has 15 amino acids. The V gene's germline CDR1 is TSWWSYY and CDR2 QGS. DNA of the CDR3: TGTGCTCTTGGGGAAATAGGCGTGTACACCGATAAACCCATCTTT. Translation: CALGEIGVYTDKPIF.

Points on this clone: A read error is likely here: a far larger clone is one base away. Within the sample, other DNA sequences also encode this same CDR3. The chain joins TRDV2 to TRDJ3; 8 bases fit TRDD3. TCRdb carries no J gene annotation; the J gene was assigned here by matching the DNA with germline. From germline, CDR1 is GEAIGNYY and CDR2 EKD. With 3 bases clipped from V and 2 bases from J, the junction kept 11 bases outside the gene matches. CDR3 size: 19 residues. CDR3 in DNA: TGTGCCTGTGACCCGGGGGGATATCAGGGTGCCTGGGACACCCGACAGATGTTTTTC. It is translated as CACDPGGYQGAWDTRQMFF.

Note on this clone: The amino acid sequence in TCRdb belongs to a much larger clone and departs from this DNA's translation at residue 14, likely a sequencing read error; the sequence shown is translated from the DNA. The chain has TRDV1 and TRDJ1; 9 positions agree with TRDD2. The CDR3 is 18 amino acids. Germline CDR1 and CDR2: TSWWSYY and QGS. The V and J ends lost 4 bases and 6 bases, in that order; junction bases with no gene match: 18. In DNA, the CDR3 is TGTGCTCTTGGGGGGGGCCTTCCTACACATGAGCGGGCCAATAAACTCATCTTT. Its protein is CALGGGLPTHERANKLIF.